Listed below are T cell receptor beta chains from one sample, sequenced in a study of blood T cell repertoires in COVID-19. TCRdb's copy holds only in-frame clones and misses some; the assay was immunoSEQ multiplex PCR. The sample lists 300,000 to 500,000 clones; around 90% were seen once. Sequencing was carried out using PBMCs or T cells enriched from blood (not recorded which). Receptor source: a woman between 35 and 50 years old with acute COVID-19. The CDR3 runs from the conserved cysteine through the conserved F or W. D genes are given only for firm matches. Part of the rows lack a size; the others show once, few, many or a class for expanded clones.

cdr3_length	clone_size	v_call	j_call	d_call	cdr3_aa	cdr3_nt
16	.	TRBV24-1	TRBJ2-5	TRBD2	CATSDPTSGGEETQYF	TGTGCCACCAGTGACCCGACTAGCGGGGGAGAAGAGACCCAGTACTTC
15	.	TRBV24-1	TRBJ1-2	TRBD1	CATLPGQSRGYGYTF	TGTGCCACCCTCCCGGGACAGTCTAGGGGCTATGGCTACACCTTC
12	.	TRBV7-9	TRBJ1-1	.	CASSFAATEAFF	TGTGCCAGCAGCTTCGCGGCCACTGAAGCTTTCTTT
15	.	TRBV6-2/TRBV6-3	TRBJ1-2	.	CASSYRQAAHYGYTF	TGTGCCAGCAGTTATCGACAGGCAGCGCACTATGGCTACACCTTC
12	few	TRBV19	TRBJ1-5	.	CASSIGGQPQHF	TGTGCCAGTAGTATCGGGGGACAGCCCCAGCATTTT
14	.	TRBV7-9	TRBJ2-7	TRBD1	CASSSGQTAYEQYF	TGTGCCAGCAGCTCGGGACAGACCGCCTACGAGCAGTACTTC
15	.	TRBV5-1	TRBJ2-5	TRBD2	CASSTGLAGSETQYF	TGCGCCAGCAGCACGGGACTAGCGGGGAGTGAGACCCAGTACTTC
15	.	TRBV5-1	TRBJ1-1	.	CASSLAVGDGTEAFF	TGCGCCAGCAGCTTGGCCGTAGGGGATGGGACTGAAGCTTTCTTT
13	.	TRBV3-1/TRBV3-2	TRBJ1-2	.	CASSLEGVVGYTF	TGTGCCAGCAGCCTCGAGGGGGTGGTTGGCTACACCTTC
14	.	TRBV7-8	TRBJ2-7	TRBD1	CASSFLQGKDEQYF	TGTGCCAGCAGCTTCTTACAGGGGAAGGACGAGCAGTACTTC
15	.	TRBV9	TRBJ2-3	TRBD2	CASSTGAGGHDTQYF	TGTGCCAGCAGCACTGGGGCGGGGGGGCATGATACGCAGTATTTT
13	few	TRBV7-9	TRBJ2-5	.	CASSFHRQETQYF	TGTGCCAGCAGCTTTCACAGGCAAGAGACCCAGTACTTC
15	.	TRBV6-1	TRBJ1-1	TRBD1	CASSDRDRGNTEAFF	TGTGCCAGCAGTGATCGGGACAGGGGGAACACTGAAGCTTTCTTT
15	.	TRBV2	TRBJ2-2	.	CASKLEQGLTGELFF	TGTGCCAGCAAACTTGAACAGGGCTTAACCGGGGAGCTGTTTTTT
15	.	TRBV27	TRBJ2-7	TRBD1	CASSSPGQGVDEQYF	TGTGCCAGCAGTTCCCCGGGACAGGGTGTCGACGAGCAGTACTTC
15	once	TRBV10-3	TRBJ1-5	TRBD1	CAISDEGAGNQPQHF	TGTGCCATCAGCGACGAGGGGGCGGGCAATCAGCCCCAGCATTTT
15	.	TRBV4-2	TRBJ2-4	TRBD1	CASSQRTGDLNIQYF	TGTGCCAGCAGCCAACGGACAGGGGACCTAAACATTCAGTACTTC
11	.	TRBV30	TRBJ1-2	.	CAWSNLYGYTF	TGTGCCTGGAGTAATCTCTATGGCTACACCTTC
17	.	TRBV1	TRBJ2-3	.	CTSSLSLQQGATDTQYF	TGCACCAGCAGCCTCTCATTACAACAGGGGGCGACAGATACGCAGTATTTT
15	few	TRBV19	TRBJ1-5	TRBD1	CASSPGQGAIQPQHF	TGTGCCAGTAGTCCCGGACAGGGGGCGATTCAGCCCCAGCATTTT
15	.	TRBV18	TRBJ2-1	TRBD1	CASSPQTGGENEQFF	TGTGCCAGCTCCCCGCAGACAGGGGGGGAAAATGAGCAGTTCTTC
15	.	TRBV2	TRBJ1-6	TRBD1	CASSRDRVLQSPLHF	TGTGCCAGCAGCCGGGACAGGGTTCTTCAATCACCCCTCCACTTT
16	.	TRBV7-9	TRBJ2-7	.	CASSSGPPGESYEQYF	TGTGCCAGCAGCTCCGGACCTCCCGGGGAATCCTACGAGCAGTACTTC
14	.	TRBV9	TRBJ1-6	TRBD1	CASSRTGDNSPLHF	TGTGCCAGCAGCAGGACAGGGGATAATTCACCCCTCCACTTT
15	.	TRBV5-5	TRBJ1-5	TRBD1	CASSLAGTGNQPQHF	TGTGCCAGCAGCTTGGCCGGGACAGGGAATCAGCCCCAGCATTTT
16	.	TRBV6-1	TRBJ1-4	TRBD1	CASSEGQTGTNEKLFF	TGTGCCAGCAGTGAAGGCCAGACAGGGACTAATGAAAAACTGTTTTTT
11	.	TRBV29-1	TRBJ1-2	TRBD1	CSVGTGGGYTF	TGCAGCGTCGGGACAGGGGGTGGCTACACCTTC
15	.	TRBV13	TRBJ1-2	.	CASRKLGGLNYGYTF	TGTGCCAGCAGGAAACTCGGGGGGTTGAACTATGGCTACACCTTC
15	.	TRBV7-8	TRBJ2-1	.	CASSLEVAGVGEQFF	TGTGCCAGCAGCTTAGAGGTCGCAGGTGTAGGCGAGCAGTTCTTC